This T cell receptor beta chain is drawn from a study of blood T cell repertoires in COVID-19. Sequencing used immunoSEQ multiplex PCR; TCRdb keeps in-frame clones, though not all of them. The repertoire consists of about 68,000 clones, with roughly 86% occurring once and the leading ten covering over 4%. The germline CDR1 and CDR2 sequences are MNHEY and SMNVEV (reference sequence). V lost 3 bases to trimming and J lost 7 bases, with 13 bases between them. The CDR3 spans 14 residues. This receptor was identified in a man aged 50 or older with acute or convalescent COVID-19. Material: peripheral blood. The chain uses TRBV27 and TRBJ1-5, with TRBD1 as a possible D gene (5 bases). For the CDR3, the DNA is TGTGCCAGCAGTTTCTCAGGGAAAGGACAGCCCCAGCATTTT. It codes for CASSFSGKGQPQHF.